A selection of T cell receptor beta chains follows, all from one sample in a study of ipilimumab plus nivolumab after autologous stem cell transplantation. The data were produced by immunoSEQ multiplex PCR, yet TCRdb's version contains in-frame clones alone and is incomplete. The sample carries over 15,000 clones, 81% recorded once. The input for sequencing was PBMCs, taken in a trial of ipilimumab plus nivolumab as post-transplant consolidation. These receptors were obtained from a male donor with diffuse large B-cell lymphoma. CDR3s leave out the opening cysteine and the closing phenylalanine or tryptophan. The order of the fields is V gene, J gene, clone size, CDR3 protein. The size field is filled for only some rows; it gives once, few, many or a size class.

V gene: TRBV6-1
J gene: TRBJ2-3
clone size: -
CDR3 protein: ASSGTGGDSDTQY

V gene: TRBV11-2
J gene: TRBJ2-3
clone size: few
CDR3 protein: ASSLDQVRHLDADTQY

V gene: TRBV19
J gene: TRBJ1-3
clone size: -
CDR3 protein: ASTRGNTIY

V gene: TRBV7-2
J gene: TRBJ2-1
clone size: -
CDR3 protein: ASSSRETHNEQF

V gene: TRBV9
J gene: TRBJ1-1
clone size: -
CDR3 protein: ASSPGWGTEAF

V gene: TRBV18
J gene: TRBJ1-1
clone size: -
CDR3 protein: ASSREVATEAF

V gene: TRBV11-2
J gene: TRBJ1-2
clone size: once
CDR3 protein: ASSLVRTGGDGYT

V gene: TRBV5-4
J gene: TRBJ2-7
clone size: -
CDR3 protein: ASSLEPGGSYEQY

V gene: TRBV7-8
J gene: TRBJ2-5
clone size: few
CDR3 protein: ASRPGAGGQETQY

V gene: TRBV5-4
J gene: TRBJ2-3
clone size: -
CDR3 protein: ASSSGGTSGATDTQY

V gene: TRBV5-5
J gene: TRBJ1-3
clone size: -
CDR3 protein: ASSLSGVEGNTIY

V gene: TRBV2
J gene: TRBJ2-3
clone size: -
CDR3 protein: ASSEYRGTDTQY

V gene: TRBV2
J gene: TRBJ2-3
clone size: -
CDR3 protein: ASSVQRPSTDTQY

V gene: TRBV7-8
J gene: TRBJ1-2
clone size: -
CDR3 protein: ASSLGPAGTGMGYGYT

V gene: TRBV6-1
J gene: TRBJ2-7
clone size: -
CDR3 protein: ASSQPGTGDDEQY

V gene: TRBV9
J gene: TRBJ1-2
clone size: -
CDR3 protein: ASSVGGANYGYT

V gene: TRBV5-7
J gene: TRBJ2-3
clone size: once
CDR3 protein: ASSSAGTMNTDTQY

V gene: TRBV2
J gene: TRBJ1-2
clone size: -
CDR3 protein: AVGGGNYGYT

V gene: TRBV6-1
J gene: TRBJ2-3
clone size: -
CDR3 protein: ASSEVSVGIVTQY

V gene: TRBV7-8
J gene: TRBJ2-7
clone size: -
CDR3 protein: ASSPGLVFYEQY

V gene: TRBV9
J gene: TRBJ1-6
clone size: -
CDR3 protein: ASSPTGAYNSPLH